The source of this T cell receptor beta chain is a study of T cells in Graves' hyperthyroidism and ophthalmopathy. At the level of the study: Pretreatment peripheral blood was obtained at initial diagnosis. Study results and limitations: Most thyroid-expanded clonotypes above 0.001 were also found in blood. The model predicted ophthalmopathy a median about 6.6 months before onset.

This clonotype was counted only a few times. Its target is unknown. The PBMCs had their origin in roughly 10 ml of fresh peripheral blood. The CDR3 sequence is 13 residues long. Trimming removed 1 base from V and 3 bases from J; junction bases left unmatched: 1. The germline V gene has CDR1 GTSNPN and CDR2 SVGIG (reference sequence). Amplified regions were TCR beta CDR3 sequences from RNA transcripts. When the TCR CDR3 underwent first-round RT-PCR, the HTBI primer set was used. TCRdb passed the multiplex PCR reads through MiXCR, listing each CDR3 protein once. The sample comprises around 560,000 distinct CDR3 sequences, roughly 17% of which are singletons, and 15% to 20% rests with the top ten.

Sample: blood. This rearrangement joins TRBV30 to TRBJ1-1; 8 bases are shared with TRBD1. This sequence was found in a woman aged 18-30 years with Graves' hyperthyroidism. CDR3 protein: CAWSGQGYTEAFF. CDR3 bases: TGTGCCTGGAGTGGACAGGGGTACACTGAAGCTTTCTTT.